This TCR beta chain originates from a study of tumor and adjacent non-tumor tissue in lung cancer. TCRbeta libraries were built with three rounds of nested PCR, modified from ARM-PCR. MiXCR, applied by TCRdb to the multiplex PCR reads, yields one record per CDR3 protein. The sample contains approximately 150,000 distinct CDR3 sequences, around 67% of which appear only once. The germline gives CDR1 MGHRA, CDR2 YSYEKL. V was pared by 3 bases and J by 5 bases, with 4 bases of the junction left unmatched. CDR3 size: 14 residues. Broader study findings: Higher tumor TCR diversity was associated with shorter survival. Top 100 clones took a larger repertoire share in normal lung.

This clonotype was seen only a few times. Antigen unknown. The template was RNA from unsorted bulk tissue. The TCR sequence derives from a man in his sixties with small cell lung cancer. The sequenced material came from lung tumor tissue. This chain uses TRBV4-1 with TRBJ1-5, with 7 positions matching TRBD1. The DNA for the CDR3 is TGCGCCAGCAGCCACGGGCAGGGGGATCAGCCCCAGCATTTT. This translates into CASSHGQGDQPQHF.